This TCR beta chain was identified during a study of blood T cell repertoires in COVID-19. As for the study in general: The origin of the acute and convalescent COVID-19 samples was the United States, Italy and Spain. T cells, B-cell-depleted T cells, or PBMCs supplied cDNA or gDNA.

How the authors handled the data: Using reference gene primer amplification, nucleated cell counts were estimated. The table came from immunoSEQ multiplex PCR; TCRdb's copy has only in-frame clones and leaves some out. Clonal size and the V and J genes are those of that table, whereas D and trimming came from the DNA. This table holds about 200,000 clones, approximately 80% found once. Germline-derived CDR1 and CDR2 are SGHRS and YFSETQ. The CDR3 totals 17 residues. The J segment lost 7 bases and the V segment lost 0 bases, leaving 11 bases of the junction unmatched. This sequence joins TRBV5-1 and TRBJ2-1; 9 bases map to TRBD1. Sequencing input: peripheral blood. The receptor was isolated from a human donor in a cohort sampled during active COVID-19. The CDR3: CASSLGTGGPHGNEQFF. CDR3 bases: TGCGCCAGCAGCTTGGGTACAGGGGGCCCACATGGGAATGAGCAGTTCTTC. Variable domain in full (rest from reference TRBV5-1 and TRBJ2-1): KAGVTQTPRYLIKTRGQQVTLSCSPISGHRSVSWYQQTPGQGLQFLFEYFSETQRNKGNFPGRFSGRQFSNSRSEMNVSTLELGDSALYLCASSLGTGGPHGNEQFFGPGTRLTVL.